The 21 T cell receptor beta chains listed next were all sequenced from one sample in a study of identical twins. TCRdb reanalysed the 5' RACE reads using MiXCR and keeps one entry per CDR3 protein. The repertoire holds about 900,000 distinct CDR3 sequences, with 9% to 15% as singletons. These sequences were also reported in another study, on yellow fever vaccine responses in identical twins.

The sample taken for sequencing was PBMCs. These receptors all stem from a woman between 18 and 29 years old in good health.

V and J are TRBV11-2 and TRBJ1-1; no definite D call. Germline V gene sequence: CDR1 SGHAT, CDR2 FQNNGV. The germline V and J ends were trimmed by 2 bases and 0 bases, with 7 bases remaining between them. CDR3 size: 14 residues. CDR3 nucleotide sequence: TGTGCCAGCAGCTTATCCTGGGTGAACACTGAAGCTTTCTTT. Translated: CASSLSWVNTEAFF.

Many counts were recorded for this clonotype. The J gene is TRBJ2-7, the V gene TRBV27, with 7 bases fitting TRBD1. The germline V gene has CDR1 MNHEY and CDR2 SMNVEV (reference sequence). V shed 5 bases and J 8 bases; nucleotides not matched to a gene: 6. The CDR3 covers 12 residues. In DNA form, the CDR3 reads TGTGCCAGCAGTCTAGGGACAGTAAAGCAGTACGTC. Translation: CASSLGTVKQYV.

This chain joins TRBV6-1 and TRBJ2-3; D might be TRBD1 (5 bases). The V end was cut by 0 bases, the J end by 5 bases, with 15 bases between. From germline, CDR1 is MNHNS and CDR2 SASEGT. The CDR3 consists of 16 residues. CDR3: CASSEAWQGGIDTQYF. The DNA of the CDR3 is TGTGCCAGCAGTGAAGCCTGGCAGGGCGGAATAGATACGCAGTATTTT.

The chain links TRBV7-9 to TRBJ2-1; D is possibly TRBD2 (7 bases). The CDR3 is 14 residues long. V dropped 11 bases and J dropped 3 bases, with 17 bases sitting between them. CDR1 SEHNR and CDR2 FQNEAQ come from the germline V gene (reference sequence). The CDR3 DNA is TGTGCCCATGGTGGCGGGGGCATCTACAATGAGCAGTTCTTC. Translating it yields CAHGGGGIYNEQFF.

The table lists this clonotype with a few counts. DNA for the CDR3: TGTGCCAGCAGTTCGGGACAGGGGAGCTATGGCTACACCTTC. This gives the protein CASSSGQGSYGYTF. The rearrangement links TRBV12-3 or TRBV12-4 to TRBJ1-2; TRBD1 matches at 10 bases. V was clipped by 4 bases and J by 4 bases; unmatched bases: 3. This CDR3 region has 14 residues.

This clonotype was seen only a few times. This chain links TRBV20-1 with TRBJ2-2, with TRBD2 matching over 8 bases. Unmatched junction bases numbered 7, after V lost 7 bases and J lost 3 bases. Germline CDR1 is DFQATT and CDR2 is SNEGSKA (reference sequence). The CDR3 is made up of 14 amino acids. CDR3 protein: CSGARGGYTGELFF. The CDR3 region has the DNA TGCAGTGGGGCCCGGGGGGGCTACACCGGGGAGCTGTTTTTT.

The chain joins TRBV4-2 to TRBJ2-1; tentative D call: TRBD1 (5 bases). The CDR3 runs to 14 residues. Germline CDR1 and CDR2: LGHNA and YNFKEQ. V lost 3 bases and J 8 bases, leaving 14 bases between the germline ends. The CDR3 here is CASSQAGLRDEQFF. In DNA, the CDR3 is TGTGCCAGCAGCCAGGCAGGGCTACGGGATGAGCAGTTCTTC.

The chain couples TRBV28 to TRBJ2-7; the D gene is possibly TRBD2 (6 bases). The CDR3 runs to 14 residues. Trimming removed 7 bases from V and 1 base from J, with 14 bases in between. The germline CDR1 and CDR2 sequences are MDHEN and SYDVKM. Written as DNA, the CDR3 is TGTGCCAGCACCGGCGGGGACTTATCCTACGAGCAGTACTTC. The encoded protein is CASTGGDLSYEQYF.

This chain uses TRBV15 with TRBJ2-6; no clear D. V lost 3 bases to trimming and J lost 2 bases, with 11 bases between them. Germline-derived CDR1 and CDR2 are LNHNV and YYDKDF (reference sequence). This CDR3 is 16 amino acids long. The CDR3, as DNA: TGTGCCACCAGCAGTGAAATGTGGACTGGGGCCAACGTCCTGACTTTC. It specifies CATSSEMWTGANVLTF.

The V gene is TRBV2, the J gene TRBJ1-6, with a weak D call TRBD1 (6 bases). V dropped 5 bases and J dropped 9 bases, with 8 bases sitting between them. This CDR3 spans 12 amino acids. The germline V gene encodes CDR1 SNHLY and CDR2 FYNNEI. CDR3: CASSTGSSPLHF. In DNA form, the CDR3 reads TGTGCCAGCAGTACAGGGAGTTCACCCCTCCACTTT.

This clonotype was seen a few times. CDR3 loop: CASSPIQGSSSGANVLTF. The CDR3 bases are TGTGCCAGCAGTCCAATACAGGGGTCGAGCTCTGGGGCCAACGTCCTGACTTTC. The J gene is TRBJ2-6, the V gene TRBV6-2 or TRBV6-3; 7 bases match TRBD1. The CDR3 is 18 residues long. CDR1 is MNHEY, CDR2 SVGEGT, per germline. The ends lost 5 bases at V and 0 bases at J; junction bases unmatched: 10.

This clonotype was detected only a few times. The V gene is TRBV11-2, the J gene TRBJ2-1; D gene ambiguous. Germline CDR1 reads SGHAT; CDR2 reads FQNNGV. V dropped 2 bases and J dropped 0 bases, with 11 bases sitting between them. The CDR3 runs to 16 residues. CDR3 protein: CASSLNGPGSYNEQFF. The CDR3 bases are TGTGCCAGCAGCTTAAACGGACCCGGCTCCTACAATGAGCAGTTCTTC.

The table lists this clonotype with a few counts. J is TRBJ1-3 and V is TRBV11-2; no definite D call. The V end was cut by 5 bases, the J end by 2 bases, with 13 bases between. This CDR3 contains 15 residues. The germline V gene has CDR1 SGHAT and CDR2 FQNNGV. CDR3 sequence reads: CASSPSNLAGNTIYF. The CDR3 DNA follows: TGTGCCAGCAGCCCAAGTAACTTAGCTGGAAACACCATATATTTT.

The gene calls are TRBV5-1 and TRBJ2-3; tentatively, D is TRBD1 or TRBD2 (5 bases each). CDR1 SGHRS and CDR2 YFSETQ come from the germline V gene. The CDR3 is 15 amino acids. V lost 0 bases to trimming and J lost 0 bases, with 8 bases between them. The CDR3 DNA is TGCGCCAGCAGCTTGGGGGGGATTAGCACAGATACGCAGTATTTT. Translating gives CASSLGGISTDTQYF.

This clonotype was detected a few times. V gene TRBV10-3 combines with J gene TRBJ2-7, with D possibly called TRBD1 or TRBD2 (5 bases each). This CDR3 has 14 amino acids. Trimming cost V 4 bases and J 2 bases, with 12 bases left between them. In germline, CDR1 is ENHRY, CDR2 SYGVKD. For the CDR3, the DNA is TGTGCCATCAGTGGGGGGACGGAAACCTACGAGCAGTACGTC. Its translation is CAISGGTETYEQYV.

This clonotype was counted a few times. The rearrangement uses TRBV11-2 and TRBJ2-2; D is perhaps TRBD2 (5 bases). V was cut by 5 bases and J by 6 bases, with 13 bases left in between. The CDR3 consists of 14 residues. Germline V gives CDR1 SGHAT, CDR2 FQNNGV. CDR3: CASSPSRGAGELFF. In DNA, the CDR3 is TGTGCCAGCAGCCCCAGTCGGGGTGCCGGGGAGCTGTTTTTT.

V usage is TRBV28 and J usage is TRBJ2-4; no definite D call. The germline V gene has CDR1 MDHEN and CDR2 SYDVKM. Trimming shortened V by 2 bases and J by 1 base, and 12 bases separated the two germline ends. This CDR3 comprises 16 residues. CDR3 residues: CASSLLGITAKNIQYF. CDR3 in DNA: TGTGCCAGCAGTTTACTAGGCATCACCGCCAAAAACATTCAGTACTTC.

This clonotype was seen ten or more times. The rearrangement joins TRBV7-8 to TRBJ2-2; 11 bases map to TRBD2. CDR1 SGHVS and CDR2 FQNEAQ come from the germline V gene. The CDR3 loop spans 16 amino acids. The V gene end was trimmed by 5 bases and the J gene end by 1 base; junction bases not matched to a gene: 3. CDR3 nucleotide sequence: TGTGCCAGCAGCCGCCTAGCGGGGGGGAACACCGGGGAGCTGTTTTTT. It codes for CASSRLAGGNTGELFF.

In its sample, this clonotype was seen many times. The V call is TRBV20-1, the J call TRBJ2-5; 8 positions agree with TRBD2. V lost 0 bases and J lost 2; bases outside the gene matches: 5. The CDR3 contains 15 residues. CDR1 DFQATT and CDR2 SNEGSKA come from the germline V gene (reference sequence). CDR3 sequence reads: CSARDMTGGQETQYF. The DNA for the CDR3 is TGCAGTGCTAGAGATATGACGGGGGGGCAAGAGACCCAGTACTTC.

This chain links TRBV20-1 with TRBJ2-3; 7 bases are shared with TRBD2. V gave up 0 bases and J gave up 5 bases; unmatched junction bases: 8. Germline CDR1 is DFQATT and CDR2 is SNEGSKA (reference sequence). The CDR3 is made up of 15 amino acids. In nucleotides, the CDR3 is TGCAGTGCTAGAGATCGATCGGGAGGTGTAGATACGCAGTATTTT. Amino acids: CSARDRSGGVDTQYF.

This clonotype came up a few times. This chain uses TRBV10-3 with TRBJ2-1; TRBD2 aligns across 7 bases. CDR1 and CDR2 (germline): ENHRY, SYGVKD. V shed 11 bases, J shed 14 bases, and the junction held 12 bases outside the gene matches. This CDR3 contains 11 residues. The CDR3 sequence is CAVRGTGGEFF. Here the CDR3 DNA reads TGTGCCGTCCGTGGCACGGGGGGAGAGTTCTTC.